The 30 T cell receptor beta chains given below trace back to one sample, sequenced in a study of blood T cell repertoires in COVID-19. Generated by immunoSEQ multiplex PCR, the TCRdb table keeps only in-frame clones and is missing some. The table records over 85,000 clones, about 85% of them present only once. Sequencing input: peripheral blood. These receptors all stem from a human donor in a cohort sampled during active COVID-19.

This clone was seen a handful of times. CDR3 protein: CASSRGNYEQYF. For the CDR3, the DNA is TGTGCCAGCAGCCGGGGGAACTACGAGCAGTACTTC. The chain combines TRBV6-5 with TRBJ2-7, with TRBD2 as a possible D gene (6 bases). In germline, CDR1 is MNHEY, CDR2 SVGAGI. The germline V and J ends were trimmed by 6 bases and 3 bases, with 9 bases remaining between them. The CDR3 consists of 12 residues.

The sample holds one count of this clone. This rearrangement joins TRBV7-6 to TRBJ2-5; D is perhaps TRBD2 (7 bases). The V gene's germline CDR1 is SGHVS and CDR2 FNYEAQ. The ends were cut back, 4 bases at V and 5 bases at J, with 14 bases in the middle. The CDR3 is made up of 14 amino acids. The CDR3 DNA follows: TGTGCCAGCAGCTCTGGGGGGGGGCGGGAGACCCAGTACTTC. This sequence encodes CASSSGGGRETQYF.

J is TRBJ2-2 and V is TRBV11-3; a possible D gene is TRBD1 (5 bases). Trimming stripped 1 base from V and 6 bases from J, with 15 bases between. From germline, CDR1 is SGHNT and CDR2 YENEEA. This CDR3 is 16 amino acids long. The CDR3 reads CASSLGEQVFAGELFF. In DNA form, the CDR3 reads TGTGCCAGCAGCTTAGGCGAACAGGTTTTCGCCGGGGAGCTGTTTTTT.

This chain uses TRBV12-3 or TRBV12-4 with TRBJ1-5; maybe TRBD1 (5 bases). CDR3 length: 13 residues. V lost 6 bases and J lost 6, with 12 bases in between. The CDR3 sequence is CASRVGGGQPQHF. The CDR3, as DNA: TGTGCCAGCAGGGTCGGGGGAGGTCAGCCCCAGCATTTT.

CDR3 residues: CASTPLRREGPYEQYF. CDR3 nucleotides: TGTGCCAGCACCCCACTCCGCCGGGAGGGCCCCTACGAGCAGTACTTC. The chain has TRBV7-9 and TRBJ2-7; TRBD2 matches at 8 bases. Germline values: CDR1 SEHNR, CDR2 FQNEAQ (reference sequence). This CDR3 has 16 residues. J gave up 2 bases and V 7 bases, and 13 bases lay outside the gene matches.

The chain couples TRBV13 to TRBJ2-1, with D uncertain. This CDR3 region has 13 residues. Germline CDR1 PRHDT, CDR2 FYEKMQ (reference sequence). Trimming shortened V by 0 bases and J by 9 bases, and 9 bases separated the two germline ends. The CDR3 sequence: CASSLGSVSEQFF. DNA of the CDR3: TGTGCCAGCAGCTTAGGTTCTGTCAGTGAGCAGTTCTTC.

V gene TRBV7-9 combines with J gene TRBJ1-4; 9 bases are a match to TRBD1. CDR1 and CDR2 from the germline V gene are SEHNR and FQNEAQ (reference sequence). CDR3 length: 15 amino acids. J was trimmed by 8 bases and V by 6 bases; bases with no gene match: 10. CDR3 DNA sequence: TGTGCCAGCAGATTCGGAGGACAGGGGCAGGAAAAACTGTTTTTT. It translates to CASRFGGQGQEKLFF.

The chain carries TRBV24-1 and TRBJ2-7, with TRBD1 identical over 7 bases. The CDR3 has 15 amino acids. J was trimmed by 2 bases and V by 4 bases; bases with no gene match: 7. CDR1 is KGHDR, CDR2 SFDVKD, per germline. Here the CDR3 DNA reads TGTGCCACCAGTGACAAGGACAGGCCTACCTACGAGCAGTACTTC. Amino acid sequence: CATSDKDRPTYEQYF.

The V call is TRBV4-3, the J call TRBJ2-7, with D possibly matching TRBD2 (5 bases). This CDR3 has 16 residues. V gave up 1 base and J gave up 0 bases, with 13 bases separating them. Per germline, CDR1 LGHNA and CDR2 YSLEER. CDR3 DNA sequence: TGCGCCAGCAGCCAAGCGGAGGCCAGCTACTCCTACGAGCAGTACTTC. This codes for CASSQAEASYSYEQYF.

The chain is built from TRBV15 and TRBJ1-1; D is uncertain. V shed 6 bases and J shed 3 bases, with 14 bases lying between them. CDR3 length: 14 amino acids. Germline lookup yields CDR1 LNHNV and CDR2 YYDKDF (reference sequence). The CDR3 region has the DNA TGTGCCACCAGTAAAGAGGGTGTGGACACTGAAGCTTTCTTT. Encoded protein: CATSKEGVDTEAFF.

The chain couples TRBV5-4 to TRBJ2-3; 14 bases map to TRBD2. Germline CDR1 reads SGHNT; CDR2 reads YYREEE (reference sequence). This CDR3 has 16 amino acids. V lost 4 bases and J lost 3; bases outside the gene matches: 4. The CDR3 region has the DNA TGTGCCAGCAGCCCCGGACTAGCGGGAGGAACAGATACGCAGTATTTT. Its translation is CASSPGLAGGTDTQYF.

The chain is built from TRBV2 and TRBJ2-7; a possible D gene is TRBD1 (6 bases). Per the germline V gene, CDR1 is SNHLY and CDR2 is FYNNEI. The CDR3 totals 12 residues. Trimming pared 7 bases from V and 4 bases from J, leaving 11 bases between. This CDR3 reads CASMDSYYEQYF. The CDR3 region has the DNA TGTGCCAGCATGGACAGCTATTACGAGCAGTACTTC.

In nucleotides, the CDR3 is TGTGCCAGCAGTTCCTGGGGGGAAAGGGACCGCAAAAACATTCAGTACTTC. Translated: CASSSWGERDRKNIQYF. The V gene is TRBV28, the J gene TRBJ2-4; possibly TRBD2 for D (6 bases). Trimming took 4 bases from V and 3 from J, leaving 19 bases between them. Germline V gives CDR1 MDHEN, CDR2 SYDVKM. This CDR3 has 17 residues.

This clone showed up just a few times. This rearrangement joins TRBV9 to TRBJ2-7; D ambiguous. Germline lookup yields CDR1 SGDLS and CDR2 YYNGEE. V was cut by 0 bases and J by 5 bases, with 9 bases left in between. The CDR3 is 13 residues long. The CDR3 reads CASSVDIKHEQYF. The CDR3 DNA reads TGTGCCAGCAGCGTAGATATCAAGCACGAGCAGTACTTC.

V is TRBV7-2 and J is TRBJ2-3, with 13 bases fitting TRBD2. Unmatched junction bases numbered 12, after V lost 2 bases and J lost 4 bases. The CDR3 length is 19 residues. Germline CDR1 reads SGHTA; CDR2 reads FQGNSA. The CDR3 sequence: CASSLSSGTSGKVSDTQYF. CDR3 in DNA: TGTGCCAGCAGCTTAAGCTCCGGGACTAGCGGGAAGGTATCAGATACGCAGTATTTT.

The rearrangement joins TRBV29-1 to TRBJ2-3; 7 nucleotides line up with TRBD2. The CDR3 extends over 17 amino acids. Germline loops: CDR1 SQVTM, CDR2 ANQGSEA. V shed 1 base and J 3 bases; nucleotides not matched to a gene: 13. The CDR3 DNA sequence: TGCAGCGTTGAAGGTGGGCAGGGACCGGGGGGTACAGATACGCAGTATTTT. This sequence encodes CSVEGGQGPGGTDTQYF.

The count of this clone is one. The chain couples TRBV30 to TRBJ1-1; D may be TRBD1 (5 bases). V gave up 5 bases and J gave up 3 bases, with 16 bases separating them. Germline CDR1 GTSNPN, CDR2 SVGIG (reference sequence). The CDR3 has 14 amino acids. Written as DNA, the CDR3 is TGTGCCTGGTCGTTAGGGGCCGGGTACACTGAAGCTTTCTTT. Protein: CAWSLGAGYTEAFF.

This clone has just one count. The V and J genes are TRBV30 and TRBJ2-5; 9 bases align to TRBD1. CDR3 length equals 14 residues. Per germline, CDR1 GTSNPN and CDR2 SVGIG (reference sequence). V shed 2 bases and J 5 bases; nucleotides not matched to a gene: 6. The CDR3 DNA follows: TGTGCCTGGAGTTCCGGGACAGGGCGGGAGACCCAGTACTTC. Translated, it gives CAWSSGTGRETQYF. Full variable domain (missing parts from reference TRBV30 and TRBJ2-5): SQTIHQWPATLVQPVGSPLSLECTVEGTSNPNLYWYRQAAGRGLQLLFYSVGIGQISSEVPQNLSASRPQDRQFILSSKKLLLSDSGFYLCAWSSGTGRETQYFGPGTRLLVL.

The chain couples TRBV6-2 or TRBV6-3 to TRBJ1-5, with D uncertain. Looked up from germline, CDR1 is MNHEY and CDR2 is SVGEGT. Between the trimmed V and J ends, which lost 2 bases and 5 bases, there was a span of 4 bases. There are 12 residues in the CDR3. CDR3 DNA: TGTGCCAGCAGTTACCCTGATCAGCCCCAGCATTTT. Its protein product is CASSYPDQPQHF.

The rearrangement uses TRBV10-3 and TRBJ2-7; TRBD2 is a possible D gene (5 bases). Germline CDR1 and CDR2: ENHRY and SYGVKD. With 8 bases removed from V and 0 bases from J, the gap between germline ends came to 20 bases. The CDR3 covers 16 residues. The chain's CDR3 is CAISQMRESGSYEQYF. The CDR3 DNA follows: TGTGCCATCTCTCAAATGAGGGAGTCGGGCTCCTACGAGCAGTACTTC.

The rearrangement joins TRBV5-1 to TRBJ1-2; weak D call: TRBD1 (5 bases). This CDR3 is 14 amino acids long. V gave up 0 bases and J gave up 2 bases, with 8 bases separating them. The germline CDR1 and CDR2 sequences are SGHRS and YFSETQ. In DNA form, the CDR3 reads TGCGCCAGCAGCTTGGGACAGTCGAACTATGGCTACACCTTC. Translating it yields CASSLGQSNYGYTF.

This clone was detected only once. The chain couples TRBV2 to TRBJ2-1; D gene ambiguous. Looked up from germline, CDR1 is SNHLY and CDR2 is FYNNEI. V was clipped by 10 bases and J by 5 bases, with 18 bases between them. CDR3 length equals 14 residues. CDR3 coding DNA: TGTGCCACCGACCGGGTGGAAAGGCACAATGAGCAGTTCTTC. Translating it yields CATDRVERHNEQFF.

The CDR3 loop reads CATSDPDGYTF. CDR3 DNA: TGTGCCACCAGTGACCCAGATGGCTACACCTTC. The chain carries TRBV24-1 and TRBJ1-2, with D unclear. The CDR3 spans 11 residues. Trimming pared 4 bases from V and 6 bases from J, leaving 5 bases between. Germline V gene sequence: CDR1 KGHDR, CDR2 SFDVKD.

The CDR3: CASSQDERGTDTQYF. In DNA, the CDR3 is TGTGCCAGCAGCCAGGATGAGCGGGGCACAGATACGCAGTATTTT. The V gene is TRBV4-2, the J gene TRBJ2-3; the D gene is possibly TRBD2 (6 bases). CDR3 length: 15 residues. Trimming stripped 3 bases from V and 1 base from J, with 11 bases between. Germline lookup yields CDR1 LGHNA and CDR2 YNFKEQ.

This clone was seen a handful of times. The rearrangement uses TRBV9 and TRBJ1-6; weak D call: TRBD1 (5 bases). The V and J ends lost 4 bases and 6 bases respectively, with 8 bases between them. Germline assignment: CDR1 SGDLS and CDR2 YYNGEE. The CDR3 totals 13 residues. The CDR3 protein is CASSQGSNSPLHF. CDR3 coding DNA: TGTGCCAGCAGCCAGGGATCTAATTCACCCCTCCACTTT. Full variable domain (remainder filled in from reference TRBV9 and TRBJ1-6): DSGVTQTPKHLITATGQRVTLRCSPRSGDLSVYWYQQSLDQGLQFLIQYYNGEERAKGNILERFSAQQFPDLHSELNLSSLELGDSALYFCASSQGSNSPLHFGNGTRLTVT.

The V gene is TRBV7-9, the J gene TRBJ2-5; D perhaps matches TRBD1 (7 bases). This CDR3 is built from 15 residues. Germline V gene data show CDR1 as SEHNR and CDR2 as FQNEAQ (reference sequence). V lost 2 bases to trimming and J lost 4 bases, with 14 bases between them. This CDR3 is CASSLYGQGGETQYF. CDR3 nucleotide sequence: TGTGCCAGCAGCTTATACGGGCAGGGGGGAGAGACCCAGTACTTC.

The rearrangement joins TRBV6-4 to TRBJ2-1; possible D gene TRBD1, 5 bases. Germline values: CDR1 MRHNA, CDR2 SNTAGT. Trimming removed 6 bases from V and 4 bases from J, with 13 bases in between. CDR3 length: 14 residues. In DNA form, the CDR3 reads TGTGCCAGCAGCCAGGCTCAGGGATACAATGAGCAGTTCTTC. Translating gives CASSQAQGYNEQFF.

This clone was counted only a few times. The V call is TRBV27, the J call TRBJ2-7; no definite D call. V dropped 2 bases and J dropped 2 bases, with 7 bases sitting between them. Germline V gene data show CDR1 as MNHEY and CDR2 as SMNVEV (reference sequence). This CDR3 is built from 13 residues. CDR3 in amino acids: CASSLTSTYEQYF. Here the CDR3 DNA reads TGTGCCAGCAGTTTAACTTCAACCTACGAGCAGTACTTC.

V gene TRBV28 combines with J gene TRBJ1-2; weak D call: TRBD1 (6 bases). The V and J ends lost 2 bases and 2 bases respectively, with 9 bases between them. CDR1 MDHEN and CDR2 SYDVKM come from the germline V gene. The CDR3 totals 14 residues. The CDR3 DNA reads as TGTGCCAGCAGTTTACAAGACAGGAACTATGGCTACACCTTC. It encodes CASSLQDRNYGYTF.

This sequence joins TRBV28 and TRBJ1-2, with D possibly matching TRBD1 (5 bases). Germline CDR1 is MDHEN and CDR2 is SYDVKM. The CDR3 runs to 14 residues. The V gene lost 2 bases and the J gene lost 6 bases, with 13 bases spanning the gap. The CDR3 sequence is CASSLRGARDGYTF. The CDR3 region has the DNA TGTGCCAGCAGTTTAAGGGGCGCAAGGGATGGCTACACCTTC.